This entry concerns a single TCR beta chain. This clonotype was recorded a few times. The specificity of this receptor is unknown. Per-base qualities were not stored, and no clone one base away is much larger. Library preparation used RT-PCR. Sequenced using an Illumina HiSeq 2500. In-frame beta chains were kept once TCRdb had trimmed the public reads at Q25 with fastp and called clones with MiXCR. Every CDR3 protein is listed once, alongside the most common genes and DNA of its rows. For this sample the table gives roughly 700,000 distinct CDR3 sequences, of which 14% were detected only once. The top ten clones comprise 6% to 8% of the sample. The data were taken from a study of response to subunit inactivated influenza vaccine listed by TCRdb under 2018. At the level of the whole study: Deep quantitative profiling of the T cell receptor repertoire was used in the study to follow responses to a trivalent subunit inactivated influenza vaccine.

The CDR3 starts with the cysteine, ends with the phenylalanine, and has 18 residues. Just the 54-base CDR3 DNA is kept, in frame starting at base 1. Trimmed from V: 3 bases; trimmed from J: 5 bases; junction bases lacking a gene match: 15. The germline V gene specifies SGHAT as CDR1 and FQNNGV as CDR2. The study at large found these results: The authors proposed that each seasonal influenza vaccination may bring in only a limited number of new T cells.

The rearranged chain carries TRBV11-2 and TRBJ1-1; TRBD1 agrees with 10 junctional bases. Sequenced material: PBMCs from blood, taken roughly 15 days before vaccination. The TCR sequence derives from a man aged 45-65 years who received an inactivated influenza vaccine. Donor details come from another sample of the same person, matched by shared clones. CDR3 reads: CASSFRGGQGLIGTEAFF. The nucleotide sequence reads TGTGCCAGCAGCTTTCGAGGGGGACAGGGGCTGATTGGGACTGAAGCTTTCTTT.